These 18 T cell receptor beta chains were all obtained from the same sample, sequenced in a study of blood T cell repertoires in COVID-19 (dated by TCRdb to 2020 to 2022). Library creation used the immunoSEQ multiplex PCR assay. TCRdb provides this immuneACCESS table in a form limited to in-frame rearrangements. Some clones are lacking; in checked studies, under half of them reflect an unresolved V gene, and why the rest are absent is not known. The sample table contains 200,000 to 250,000 clones; only one count was recorded for 80% to 90% of them. Of the sample, over 3% is held by the ten largest clones. Sequenced material: PBMCs or T cells enriched from blood (not recorded which). Source of these receptors: a middle-aged woman with acute COVID-19.

This chain connects TRBV6-5 to TRBJ2-1; TRBD2 aligns across 14 bases. The CDR3 spans 15 residues. The V gene end was trimmed by 7 bases and the J gene end by 6 bases; junction bases not matched to a gene: 5. Per the germline V gene, CDR1 is MNHEY and CDR2 is SVGAGI. The CDR3 bases are TGTGCCAGCAAGGGGGGACTAGCGGGGGTCAATGAGCAGTTCTTC. Amino acid sequence: CASKGGLAGVNEQFF.

V and J are TRBV5-1 and TRBJ2-1; D not resolved. V was shortened by 5 bases and J by 8 bases, with 8 bases between the two germline ends. This CDR3 is 11 amino acids long. Germline-derived CDR1 and CDR2 are SGHRS and YFSETQ. In DNA form, the CDR3 reads TGCGCCAGCAGGTCTTACTATGAGCAGTTCTTC. Residues: CASRSYYEQFF.

This clone was picked up one time. The chain uses TRBV5-4 and TRBJ2-5, with a possible D match to TRBD2 (5 bases). The CDR3 is 17 residues long. The V gene's germline CDR1 is SGHNT and CDR2 YYREEE (reference sequence). Trimming cost V 1 base and J 5 bases, with 21 bases left between them. In DNA, the CDR3 is TGTGCCAGCAGCTTGTCCCGGGGAGCACAAATCGGGGAGACCCAGTACTTC. Protein: CASSLSRGAQIGETQYF.

This chain links TRBV5-5 with TRBJ1-1, with 7 bases matching TRBD1. Germline loops: CDR1 SGHKS, CDR2 YYEKEE (reference sequence). This CDR3 has 14 amino acids. V was pared by 4 bases and J by 5 bases, with 8 bases of the junction left unmatched. The CDR3 sequence: CASSTPGGMTEAFF. The CDR3 region has the DNA TGTGCCAGCAGCACCCCAGGGGGAATGACTGAAGCTTTCTTT. Complete variable domain (other parts from reference TRBV5-5 and TRBJ1-1): DAGVTQSPTHLIKTRGQQVTLRCSPISGHKSVSWYQQVLGQGPQFIFQYYEKEERGRGNFPDRFSARQFPNYSSELNVNALLLGDSALYLCASSTPGGMTEAFFGQGTRLTVV.

The chain combines TRBV7-2 with TRBJ1-6; D is possibly TRBD1 (5 bases). CDR3 length equals 15 residues. Germline-derived CDR1 and CDR2 are SGHTA and FQGNSA. Trimming removed 0 bases from V and 5 bases from J, with 8 bases in between. CDR3 loop: CASSLAQGHNSPLHF. CDR3 DNA: TGTGCCAGCAGCTTAGCGCAGGGTCATAATTCACCCCTCCACTTT.

CDR3 coding DNA: TGCGCCAGCAGCTTCGGGGGGCTGGGTCAGCCCCAGCATTTT. This translates into CASSFGGLGQPQHF. V gene TRBV5-1 combines with J gene TRBJ1-5, with D tentatively TRBD1 (6 bases). V lost 2 bases, J lost 6 bases, and 12 bases lay in between. The CDR3 length is 14 residues. Per the germline V gene, CDR1 is SGHRS and CDR2 is YFSETQ.

The V gene is TRBV6-2 or TRBV6-3, the J gene TRBJ1-2; 8 nucleotides agree with TRBD1. V was clipped by 2 bases and J by 2 bases; unmatched bases: 1. Germline-derived CDR1 and CDR2 are MNHEY and SVGEGT. The CDR3 is 14 residues long. This CDR3 reads CASSYRQGNYGYTF. The CDR3 DNA reads as TGTGCCAGCAGTTACCGACAGGGGAACTATGGCTACACCTTC.

This clone was counted a few times. V and J are TRBV24-1 and TRBJ1-2; no clear D gene. The germline V and J ends were trimmed by 3 bases and 4 bases, with 8 bases remaining between them. CDR3 length equals 13 residues. CDR1 is KGHDR, CDR2 SFDVKD, per germline. DNA of the CDR3: TGTGCCACCAGTGATCCAGTTACCTATGGCTACACCTTC. Residues: CATSDPVTYGYTF.

The chain combines TRBV13 with TRBJ2-1; D is perhaps TRBD1 (6 bases). Germline-derived CDR1 and CDR2 are PRHDT and FYEKMQ (reference sequence). The CDR3 is made up of 13 amino acids. V was pared by 5 bases and J by 8 bases, with 13 bases between. Here the CDR3 DNA reads TGTGCCAGCAGCCTATGGACAGCCCATGAGCAGTTCTTC. This sequence encodes CASSLWTAHEQFF.

V gene TRBV7-9 combines with J gene TRBJ2-1; a weak D match, TRBD2 (6 bases). The V end was cut by 3 bases, the J end by 7 bases, with 10 bases between. This CDR3 spans 13 amino acids. Germline V CDR1 and CDR2: SEHNR, FQNEAQ (reference sequence). This CDR3 is CASSFNGGNEQFF. As DNA, the CDR3 is TGTGCCAGCAGCTTTAACGGGGGAAATGAGCAGTTCTTC.

The rearrangement joins TRBV28 to TRBJ1-4, with D maybe TRBD1 (6 bases). V lost 8 bases to trimming and J lost 8 bases, with 18 bases between them. There are 14 residues in the CDR3. Germline V gene sequence: CDR1 MDHEN, CDR2 SYDVKM. CDR3 nucleotides: TGTGCCAGCGGCCCCCCGGGCAGGGGAGAAAAACTGTTTTTT. Amino acid sequence: CASGPPGRGEKLFF.

The gene calls are TRBV7-2 and TRBJ1-1; D call uncertain. V lost 1 base to trimming and J lost 1 base, with 10 bases between them. Germline V gene data show CDR1 as SGHTA and CDR2 as FQGNSA. This CDR3 spans 15 amino acids. The CDR3 here is CASSLVSTGNTEAFF. The CDR3 DNA is TGTGCCAGCAGCTTAGTTAGTACGGGGAACACTGAAGCTTTCTTT.

The CDR3 DNA follows: TGCGCCAGCAGCTTGATACAGGCTACCGGGGAGCTGTTTTTT. Translation: CASSLIQATGELFF. This rearrangement joins TRBV5-1 to TRBJ2-2; weak D call: TRBD1 (5 bases). V was trimmed by 1 base and J by 5 bases, leaving 9 bases between them. Germline CDR1 is SGHRS and CDR2 is YFSETQ. CDR3 length: 14 residues.

In its sample, this clone was seen once. This sequence joins TRBV30 and TRBJ1-3; D ambiguous. CDR1 is GTSNPN, CDR2 SVGIG, per germline (reference sequence). The CDR3 consists of 13 residues. V was pared by 4 bases and J by 4 bases, with 11 bases between. CDR3 DNA sequence: TGTGCCTGGAACGCCAACCGGGGAAACACCATATATTTT. The encoded protein is CAWNANRGNTIYF.

The gene calls are TRBV3-1 (or the pseudogene TRBV3-2) and TRBJ1-3; D is undetermined. Trimming cost V 1 base and J 0 bases, with 10 bases left between them. Per the germline V gene, CDR1 is LGHDT and CDR2 is YNNKEL (reference sequence). This CDR3 is 16 amino acids long. CDR3 in DNA: TGTGCCAGCAGCCAAGTGCGCCGTAACTCTGGAAACACCATATATTTT. Its protein product is CASSQVRRNSGNTIYF.

The chain is built from TRBV19 and TRBJ2-4; TRBD1 matches 9 bases. The trim removed 5 bases at V and 6 bases at J, leaving 8 bases unmatched. The CDR3 sequence is 15 residues long. Looked up from germline, CDR1 is LNHDA and CDR2 is SQIVND (reference sequence). This chain's CDR3 is CASSARTGVVNIQYF. In nucleotides, the CDR3 is TGTGCCAGTAGTGCCCGGACAGGGGTAGTAAACATTCAGTACTTC.

The chain couples TRBV5-1 to TRBJ1-1, with 8 bases that match TRBD1. There are 16 residues in the CDR3. Germline CDR1 and CDR2: SGHRS and YFSETQ. V lost 2 bases and J lost 5; bases outside the gene matches: 11. This CDR3 reads CASSLLSGGAGTEAFF. The CDR3 DNA follows: TGCGCCAGCAGCTTACTTTCAGGGGGCGCGGGGACTGAAGCTTTCTTT.

V and J are TRBV2 and TRBJ1-4; 8 bases match TRBD1. The germline V gene encodes CDR1 SNHLY and CDR2 FYNNEI. After removal of 6 bases from V and 7 bases from J, the junction contained 13 bases not matched to a gene. The CDR3 length is 16 residues. As DNA, the CDR3 is TGTGCCAGCAGCCGGACAGGGAGGTCCGCTTTTGAAAAACTGTTTTTT. Encoded protein: CASSRTGRSAFEKLFF.